Listed below are T cell receptor beta chains from one sample, sequenced in a study of early T cells in non-severe SARS-CoV-2 infection. In TCRdb, the 5' RACE reads were re-called with MiXCR into one record per CDR3 protein. The sample has 45,000 to 60,000 distinct CDR3 sequences; roughly 10% are singletons. Sequences were obtained from whole blood. These receptors all come from an adult who was a healthcare worker with PCR-confirmed SARS-CoV-2 infection or an uninfected control (not recorded which). Both conserved end residues are part of each CDR3.

v_call	j_call	cdr3_aa
TRBV19	TRBJ2-1	CASSIRRERNEQFF
TRBV20-1	TRBJ1-6	CSAHTGEYNSPLHF
TRBV6-2/TRBV6-3	TRBJ2-1	CASSYPTWREGQFF
TRBV12-3/TRBV12-4	TRBJ2-5	CASRMTAQETQYF
TRBV5-1	TRBJ2-1	CASRSPGLAGLDEQFF
TRBV29-1	TRBJ2-3	CSASGRASDTQYF
TRBV20-1	TRBJ1-4	CSARDHRGTTNEKLFF
TRBV4-2	TRBJ2-1	CASSQDPGTLYNEQFF
TRBV28	TRBJ2-7	CASVDTFYEQYF
TRBV12-5	TRBJ1-1	CASGLRVPPQGLYTEAFF
TRBV5-8	TRBJ2-7	CASSLLFSGSPYEQYF
TRBV29-1	TRBJ2-3	CSAIIPQRSTDTQYF
TRBV2	TRBJ2-7	CASILAGVTVQYF
TRBV18	TRBJ2-3	CASSPVPGSGSWRTDTQYF
TRBV6-1	TRBJ2-1	CASSPHDATGRNNEQFF
TRBV7-8	TRBJ2-3	CASSSEMRASTDTQYF
TRBV5-5	TRBJ2-1	CASSLLQGREQFF
TRBV29-1	TRBJ1-1	CSVETRQVGGEAFF
TRBV20-1	TRBJ2-2	CSARDPMRAGELFF
TRBV11-2	TRBJ1-6	CASSLGRGQGNSPLHF
TRBV12-3/TRBV12-4	TRBJ2-5	CASSLVASETQYF
TRBV7-8	TRBJ1-2	CASSPPQGARYGYTF
TRBV28	TRBJ2-7	CASRWDSSYEQYF